The 14 T cell receptor beta chains given below trace back to one sample, sequenced in a study of T cells after posttransplantation cyclophosphamide. Measured with immunoSEQ multiplex PCR; TCRdb has only the in-frame clones, and not every one. The sample includes 30,000 to 40,000 clones, roughly 90% seen only once; the top ten take approximately 15%. Sequencing input: PBMCs. The receptors come from a woman aged 40 to 50 with a blood cancer, CMV-positive, and with a related stem cell donor.

This chain links TRBV7-8 with TRBJ2-1; 9 bases fit TRBD2. J lost 7 bases, V lost 4 bases, and 11 bases had no gene match. CDR3 length: 16 residues. The germline V gene encodes CDR1 SGHVS and CDR2 FQNEAQ. The DNA of the CDR3 is TGTGCCAGCAGCTCACTAGGCCTAGCGGGGATAAATGAGCAGTTCTTC. Protein product: CASSSLGLAGINEQFF.

The table lists this clone with a count of one. The rearrangement uses TRBV6-5 and TRBJ2-4; 9 bases match TRBD1. With V trimmed by 7 bases and J by 13 bases, 14 bases remained unmatched. The CDR3 sequence is 14 residues long. Germline V CDR1 and CDR2: MNHEY, SVGAGI. The CDR3 sequence: CASTRTGDENRQYF. DNA of the CDR3: TGTGCCAGCACTAGGACAGGGGACGAGAATCGACAGTACTTC.

The chain combines TRBV9 with TRBJ2-2; TRBD1 matches at 11 bases. Germline V gene data show CDR1 as SGDLS and CDR2 as YYNGEE. V lost 2 bases, J lost 5 bases, and 8 bases stayed unmatched. The CDR3 totals 17 residues. In nucleotides, the CDR3 is TGTGCCAGCAGCGTCACCCCGGGACAGGGGGTTACCGGGGAGCTGTTTTTT. As protein: CASSVTPGQGVTGELFF. Together with reference TRBV9 and TRBJ2-2, the CDR3 gives the full variable domain: DSGVTQTPKHLITATGQRVTLRCSPRSGDLSVYWYQQSLDQGLQFLIQYYNGEERAKGNILERFSAQQFPDLHSELNLSSLELGDSALYFCASSVTPGQGVTGELFFGEGSRLTVL.

V and J are TRBV18 and TRBJ2-5; TRBD1 agrees at 9 bases. J gave up 5 bases and V 6 bases, and 7 bases lay outside the gene matches. Germline CDR1 and CDR2: KGHSH and LQKENI. The CDR3 consists of 14 residues. CDR3: CASSPIQGAETQYF. The CDR3 bases are TGTGCCAGCTCGCCGATACAGGGGGCTGAGACCCAGTACTTC.

The chain recombines TRBV7-3 with TRBJ1-2, with D maybe TRBD1 (6 bases). There are 13 residues in the CDR3. Trimming pared 2 bases from V and 7 bases from J, leaving 11 bases between. Germline V CDR1 and CDR2: SGHTA, FQGTGA. CDR3 protein: CASSLGGAGGYTF. CDR3 bases: TGTGCCAGCAGCTTAGGGGGGGCCGGTGGCTACACCTTC.

V and J are TRBV6-4 and TRBJ2-7; 10 positions agree with TRBD1. Germline values: CDR1 MRHNA, CDR2 SNTAGT. This CDR3 comprises 16 residues. V lost 10 bases, J lost 3 bases, and 15 bases stayed unmatched. The chain's CDR3 is CANPGQGNLGIYEQYF. For the CDR3, the DNA is TGTGCCAACCCGGGACAGGGGAACTTAGGTATCTACGAGCAGTACTTC.

The V and J genes are TRBV5-1 and TRBJ2-2; TRBD2 aligns across 12 bases. The CDR3 sequence is 17 residues long. From germline, CDR1 is SGHRS and CDR2 YFSETQ. J was trimmed by 6 bases and V by 3 bases; bases with no gene match: 9. CDR3 sequence reads: CASSSLAGGPLSGELFF. As DNA, the CDR3 is TGCGCCAGCAGCTCTCTAGCGGGGGGGCCCCTATCCGGGGAGCTGTTTTTT. Full variable domain (rest looked up from reference TRBV5-1 and TRBJ2-2): KAGVTQTPRYLIKTRGQQVTLSCSPISGHRSVSWYQQTPGQGLQFLFEYFSETQRNKGNFPGRFSGRQFSNSRSEMNVSTLELGDSALYLCASSSLAGGPLSGELFFGEGSRLTVL.

The chain combines TRBV7-8 with TRBJ1-1, with 7 bases identical to TRBD1. The CDR3 has 13 amino acids. V gave up 9 bases and J gave up 7 bases; unmatched junction bases: 11. The germline gives CDR1 SGHVS, CDR2 FQNEAQ. The CDR3 sequence: CASGGTVKIEAFF. DNA for the CDR3: TGTGCCAGTGGAGGGACAGTCAAGATTGAAGCTTTCTTT. The full variable domain, completed using reference TRBV7-8 and TRBJ1-1, is GAGVSQSPRYKVAKRGQDVALRCDPISGHVSLFWYQQALGQGPEFLTYFQNEAQLDKSGLPSDRFFAERPEGSVSTLKIQRTQQEDSAVYLCASGGTVKIEAFFGQGTRLTVV.

This clone showed up just a few times. This sequence joins TRBV6-4 and TRBJ2-7; TRBD1 aligns across 10 bases. The V segment lost 3 bases and the J segment 3 bases; nucleotides outside the gene matches: 5. Germline-derived CDR1 and CDR2 are MRHNA and SNTAGT. This CDR3 is built from 15 residues. CDR3 loop: CASSEETGGGYEQYF. CDR3 nucleotide sequence: TGTGCCAGCAGTGAGGAGACAGGGGGCGGCTACGAGCAGTACTTC.

The chain employs TRBV7-3 and TRBJ2-1; a possible D gene is TRBD1 (6 bases). The V end was cut by 3 bases, the J end by 6 bases, with 9 bases between. The germline gives CDR1 SGHTA, CDR2 FQGTGA. This CDR3 is 13 amino acids long. The CDR3 region has the DNA TGTGCCAGCAGCTTGGACAGAGCCAATGAGCAGTTCTTC. Protein: CASSLDRANEQFF.

J is TRBJ2-2 and V is TRBV9, with a weak D call TRBD1 (5 bases). The V gene lost 4 bases and the J gene lost 1 base, with 14 bases spanning the gap. The CDR3 consists of 16 residues. From germline, CDR1 is SGDLS and CDR2 YYNGEE. Here the CDR3 DNA reads TGTGCCAGCAGCCCCCAAGGGGTTGGGAACACCGGGGAGCTGTTTTTT. It specifies CASSPQGVGNTGELFF.

J is TRBJ1-6 and V is TRBV25-1; TRBD1 matches 9 bases. The CDR3 spans 15 residues. In germline, CDR1 is MGHDK, CDR2 SYGVNS. The V segment lost 2 bases and the J segment 10 bases; nucleotides outside the gene matches: 6. The CDR3 DNA is TGTGCCAGCAGTGAAGGGAGGGGACAGGGCTCACCCCTCCACTTT. Encoded protein: CASSEGRGQGSPLHF.

The V and J genes are TRBV5-1 and TRBJ2-2; TRBD2 matches 11 bases. CDR3 length: 16 amino acids. V gave up 4 bases and J gave up 1 base; unmatched junction bases: 3. Germline V CDR1 and CDR2: SGHRS, YFSETQ. The CDR3 DNA reads TGCGCCAGCAGCCCGACTAGCGGGGTGAACACCGGGGAGCTGTTTTTT. Its protein product is CASSPTSGVNTGELFF. Full variable domain (rest looked up from reference TRBV5-1 and TRBJ2-2): KAGVTQTPRYLIKTRGQQVTLSCSPISGHRSVSWYQQTPGQGLQFLFEYFSETQRNKGNFPGRFSGRQFSNSRSEMNVSTLELGDSALYLCASSPTSGVNTGELFFGEGSRLTVL.

V is TRBV7-8 and J is TRBJ1-4; weak D call: TRBD1 (6 bases). This CDR3 has 15 residues. V was shortened by 4 bases and J by 8 bases, with 17 bases between the two germline ends. Germline V lookup: CDR1 SGHVS, CDR2 FQNEAQ. The CDR3 spells CASSSRPRGWEKLFF. The CDR3 nucleotides read TGTGCCAGCAGCTCACGGCCCAGGGGTTGGGAAAAACTGTTTTTT. The complete variable domain, with remaining parts taken from reference TRBV7-8 and TRBJ1-4, reads GAGVSQSPRYKVAKRGQDVALRCDPISGHVSLFWYQQALGQGPEFLTYFQNEAQLDKSGLPSDRFFAERPEGSVSTLKIQRTQQEDSAVYLCASSSRPRGWEKLFFGSGTQLSVL.